The 29 T cell receptor beta chains below were found in one sample sequenced in a study of shared clonotypes between healthy human individuals. Measured with immunoSEQ multiplex PCR; TCRdb has only the in-frame clones, and not every one. This sample has some 1,100,000 clones, with around three quarters found just once. The sequenced sample was memory CD4+ T cells from PBMCs. Stated subset: CD45RA-negative fraction. The receptors were gathered from a man aged 18 to 35 in good health. Some clones in this sample may be carry-over from other donors' samples.

A remark on this clone: The identical CDR3 is also encoded by other nucleotide sequences in the sample. This chain connects TRBV7-2 to TRBJ2-7; no reliable D call. The CDR3 is made up of 11 amino acids. V lost 2 bases and J 4 bases, leaving 3 bases between the germline ends. The germline CDR1 and CDR2 sequences are SGHTA and FQGNSA. This CDR3 reads CASSLNYEQYF. CDR3 bases: TGTGCCAGCAGCTTAAATTACGAGCAGTACTTC. Full variable domain (outside the CDR3, taken from reference TRBV7-2 and TRBJ2-7): GAGVSQSPSNKVTEKGKDVELRCDPISGHTALYWYRQSLGQGLEFLIYFQGNSAPDKSGLPSDRFSAERTGGSVSTLTIQRTQQEDSAVYLCASSLNYEQYFGPGTRLTVT.

This chain uses TRBV28 with TRBJ2-3; 10 bases line up with TRBD1. The CDR3 runs 18 residues. The germline gives CDR1 MDHEN, CDR2 SYDVKM. J gave up 3 bases and V 6 bases, and 15 bases lay outside the gene matches. The CDR3 reads CASRSPHRGQGGTDTQYF. DNA for the CDR3: TGTGCCAGCAGAAGCCCCCACCGTGGACAGGGGGGGACAGATACGCAGTATTTT.

This sequence joins TRBV2 and TRBJ1-1; 11 bases agree with TRBD1. The CDR3 is 16 residues long. Germline V CDR1 and CDR2: SNHLY, FYNNEI. The J segment lost 4 bases and the V segment lost 6 bases, leaving 10 bases of the junction unmatched. The chain's CDR3 is CASRQRTGGVSTEAFF. The CDR3 coding sequence is TGTGCCAGCAGGCAGAGGACAGGGGGCGTCAGCACTGAAGCTTTCTTT.

The chain uses TRBV15 and TRBJ1-4; no firm D call. The CDR3 totals 18 residues. Germline CDR1 LNHNV, CDR2 YYDKDF (reference sequence). V was trimmed by 3 bases and J by 5 bases, leaving 22 bases between them. DNA of the CDR3: TGTGCCACCAGCAGGGAAGCTGCCGGACGAGCAGAGAATGAAAAACTGTTTTTT. This translates into CATSREAAGRAENEKLFF.

Only one count was recorded for this clone. The CDR3 bases are TGTGCCAGCAGTATTGACAGTAACTATGGCTACACCTTC. Its translation: CASSIDSNYGYTF. The chain links TRBV6-1 to TRBJ1-2; perhaps TRBD1 as D (5 bases). CDR1 is MNHNS and CDR2 is SASEGT in the germline V gene. The ends were cut back, 5 bases at V and 1 base at J, with 8 bases in the middle. CDR3 length: 13 amino acids.

The sample holds one count of this clone. The chain employs TRBV7-2 and TRBJ2-1; D may be TRBD2 (6 bases). The CDR3 runs 15 residues. The germline V and J ends were trimmed by 5 bases and 2 bases, with 13 bases remaining between them. Per the germline V gene, CDR1 is SGHTA and CDR2 is FQGNSA. The CDR3 coding sequence is TGTGCCAGCAGCCACGGGAGTTTCACCTACAATGAGCAGTTCTTC. It yields the protein CASSHGSFTYNEQFF.

The V call is TRBV30, the J call TRBJ2-3; TRBD1 agrees at 7 bases. The length of the CDR3 is 16 residues. The V gene end was trimmed by 0 bases and the J gene end by 1 base; junction bases not matched to a gene: 7. Germline V gene data show CDR1 as GTSNPN and CDR2 as SVGIG (reference sequence). In DNA form, the CDR3 reads TGTGCCTGGAGTGTAAAGGGGGCTGAGGGCACAGATACGCAGTATTTT. This translates into CAWSVKGAEGTDTQYF.

This rearrangement joins TRBV6-6 to TRBJ2-7; 7 nucleotides line up with TRBD2. Germline V gene data show CDR1 as MNHNY and CDR2 as SVGAGI (reference sequence). This CDR3 spans 14 amino acids. Losses at the gene ends were 2 bases for V and 7 bases for J; bases not matched to a gene: 8. The CDR3 loop reads CASSYKAGAGEQYF. CDR3 sequence (DNA): TGTGCCAGCAGTTACAAGGCGGGAGCTGGAGAGCAGTACTTC.

This clone appeared once. V usage is TRBV27 and J usage is TRBJ2-6, with D hard to call. V lost 5 bases, J lost 2 bases, and 13 bases lay in between. In germline, CDR1 is MNHEY, CDR2 SMNVEV (reference sequence). The CDR3 length is 16 residues. The CDR3 nucleotides read TGTGCCAGCAGTCCGCCCCGGGCAACTGGGGCCAACGTCCTGACTTTC. Its protein is CASSPPRATGANVLTF. The full variable domain, completed using reference TRBV27 and TRBJ2-6, is EAQVTQNPRYLITVTGKKLTVTCSQNMNHEYMSWYRQDPGLGLRQIYYSMNVEVTDKGDVPEGYKVSRKEKRNFPLILESPSPNQTSLYFCASSPPRATGANVLTFGAGSRLTVL.

V and J are TRBV5-6 and TRBJ1-1; D is uncertain. The CDR3 extends over 13 amino acids. Looked up from germline, CDR1 is SGHDT and CDR2 is YYEEEE. Trimming took off 2 bases at V and 12 bases at J, with 17 bases between the two ends. The CDR3 region has the DNA TGTGCCAGCAGCTTCTTTCAAACCGGCGAGTCTTTCTTT. This sequence encodes CASSFFQTGESFF.

The gene calls are TRBV5-1 and TRBJ2-7, with D tentatively TRBD1 (6 bases). Trimming took 4 bases from V and 4 from J, leaving 15 bases between them. Germline-derived CDR1 and CDR2 are SGHRS and YFSETQ. This CDR3 is built from 14 residues. The CDR3 region is CASSPDRFGYEQYF. In DNA form, the CDR3 reads TGCGCCAGCAGCCCTGACAGGTTTGGATACGAGCAGTACTTC.

The chain couples TRBV4-2 to TRBJ1-5; a possible D gene is TRBD1 (5 bases). Per germline, CDR1 LGHNA and CDR2 YNFKEQ. Trimming cost V 0 bases and J 6 bases, with 12 bases left between them. CDR3 length equals 15 residues. The CDR3 nucleotides are TGTGCCAGCAGCCAAGATGGACCCCAGGGTCAGCCCCAGCATTTT. Translated, it gives CASSQDGPQGQPQHF.

The chain employs TRBV4-2 and TRBJ2-7, with D possibly TRBD1 on 7 matching bases. V was clipped by 3 bases and J by 0 bases, with 18 bases between them. The CDR3 contains 17 residues. The V gene's germline CDR1 is LGHNA and CDR2 YNFKEQ. CDR3 sequence: CASSQVGGQRVSYEQYF. CDR3 DNA: TGTGCCAGCAGCCAGGTGGGGGGACAGAGAGTCTCCTACGAGCAGTACTTC.

The sample holds one count of this clone. The junction does not match germline at one end; this may be a read error. The genes are TRBV2 and TRBJ2-5; no reliable D call. This CDR3 contains 12 residues. Looked up from germline, CDR1 is SNHLY and CDR2 is FYNNEI. CDR3: CASRVLGEAQYF. Here the CDR3 DNA reads TGTGCCAGCAGAGTTCTCGGAGAGGCCCAGTACTTC.

This clone was observed a single time. The rearrangement uses TRBV29-1 and TRBJ2-3; D remains unclear. This CDR3 is 13 amino acids long. V lost 6 bases to trimming and J lost 5 bases, with 15 bases between them. In germline, CDR1 is SQVTM, CDR2 ANQGSEA. The CDR3, as DNA: TGCAGCGTCAGGTCCCGGATGAGAGATACGCAGTATTTT. It yields the protein CSVRSRMRDTQYF.

V usage is TRBV25-1 and J usage is TRBJ2-7, with 7 nucleotides matching TRBD2. The V segment lost 5 bases and the J segment 3 bases; nucleotides outside the gene matches: 4. CDR3 length equals 13 residues. CDR1 is MGHDK, CDR2 SYGVNS, per germline. CDR3 DNA sequence: TGTGCCAGCAGTAATGGACTAGTCTACGAGCAGTACTTC. It codes for CASSNGLVYEQYF.

This clone was observed a single time. This chain links TRBV27 with TRBJ2-7; D tentatively reads TRBD1 or TRBD2 (5 bases each). Trimming took off 0 bases at V and 6 bases at J, with 18 bases between the two ends. The length of the CDR3 is 16 residues. CDR1 is MNHEY, CDR2 SMNVEV, per germline (reference sequence). The CDR3 is CASSLSPGLGTSEQYF. In DNA, the CDR3 is TGTGCCAGCAGTTTATCGCCGGGCCTTGGGACCTCCGAGCAGTACTTC.

The chain is built from TRBV7-2 and TRBJ2-2; TRBD2 matches 7 bases. Germline CDR1 and CDR2: SGHTA and FQGNSA. This CDR3 region has 16 residues. The junction had 8 bases not matched to a gene; V was cut back by 5 bases and J by 2 bases. CDR3 DNA: TGTGCCAGCAGCCAGTTCCCGGGACTAAACACCGGGGAGCTGTTTTTT. Protein sequence: CASSQFPGLNTGELFF. The whole variable domain, remainder taken from reference TRBV7-2 and TRBJ2-2, is GAGVSQSPSNKVTEKGKDVELRCDPISGHTALYWYRQSLGQGLEFLIYFQGNSAPDKSGLPSDRFSAERTGGSVSTLTIQRTQQEDSAVYLCASSQFPGLNTGELFFGEGSRLTVL.

The rearrangement uses TRBV27 and TRBJ2-2, with 7 nucleotides matching TRBD2. Germline trimming cut 3 bases from V and 2 bases from J; bases unmatched to any gene: 3. Germline V lookup: CDR1 MNHEY, CDR2 SMNVEV (reference sequence). The CDR3 length is 15 residues. The CDR3 sequence: CASSFGRRNTGELFF. CDR3 coding DNA: TGTGCCAGCAGTTTCGGGAGGAGAAACACCGGGGAGCTGTTTTTT.

The CDR3 spells CASSYPSRDTEAFF. In DNA, the CDR3 is TGTGCCAGCAGTTACCCCTCTCGCGACACTGAAGCTTTCTTT. The genes are TRBV6-9 and TRBJ1-1; D ambiguous. Trimming removed 3 bases at V and 3 bases at J, with 11 bases between. CDR1 is MNHGY, CDR2 SVAAGI, per germline. The CDR3 totals 14 residues.

This clone was detected ten times or more. Other DNA sequences in this sample translate to the same CDR3. V usage is TRBV4-3 and J usage is TRBJ2-5; TRBD2 aligns across 13 bases. This CDR3 spans 22 amino acids. With V trimmed by 0 bases and J by 2 bases, 18 bases remained unmatched. Germline-derived CDR1 and CDR2 are LGHNA and YSLEER. As DNA, the CDR3 is TGCGCCAGCAGCCAAGATCCCTGGACTAGCGGGAGATTGCGGGTTAGGCAAGAGACCCAGTACTTC. The encoded protein is CASSQDPWTSGRLRVRQETQYF.

On this clone: Other DNA sequences in this sample translate to the same CDR3. V and J are TRBV5-1 and TRBJ1-1, with TRBD1 as a possible D gene (5 bases). There are 13 residues in the CDR3. Germline V lookup: CDR1 SGHRS, CDR2 YFSETQ. Trimming stripped 4 bases from V and 1 base from J, with 8 bases between. CDR3 DNA sequence: TGCGCCAGCAGCCCGGGGCCGAACACTGAAGCTTTCTTT. Translation gives CASSPGPNTEAFF.

Concerning this clone: The sample has other DNA sequences that encode this CDR3 too. The CDR3 here is CASSLAGGNEQFF. In DNA, the CDR3 is TGTGCCAGCAGCTTAGCGGGAGGGAATGAGCAGTTCTTC. The chain recombines TRBV7-2 with TRBJ2-1; 7 bases map to TRBD2. The ends lost 0 bases at V and 7 bases at J; junction bases unmatched: 0. This CDR3 contains 13 residues. Germline V gene sequence: CDR1 SGHTA, CDR2 FQGNSA.

The rearrangement uses TRBV5-1 and TRBJ1-4; D ambiguous. Germline-derived CDR1 and CDR2 are SGHRS and YFSETQ. The CDR3 consists of 16 residues. Trimming stripped 0 bases from V and 2 bases from J, with 11 bases between. CDR3 coding DNA: TGCGCCAGCAGCTTGGGGTCCAGTATCACTAATGAAAAACTGTTTTTT. Protein product: CASSLGSSITNEKLFF. The variable domain in full, with the rest retrieved from reference TRBV5-1 and TRBJ1-4, is KAGVTQTPRYLIKTRGQQVTLSCSPISGHRSVSWYQQTPGQGLQFLFEYFSETQRNKGNFPGRFSGRQFSNSRSEMNVSTLELGDSALYLCASSLGSSITNEKLFFGSGTQLSVL.

This chain joins TRBV5-6 and TRBJ2-7, with a weak D call TRBD1 (6 bases). Germline V gene lookup returns CDR1 SGHDT and CDR2 YYEEEE. The CDR3 totals 15 residues. V was cut by 1 base and J by 1 base, with 12 bases left in between. The DNA of the CDR3 is TGTGCCAGCAGCTTGCCCGGGACATCGTCCTACGAGCAGTACTTC. Translating it yields CASSLPGTSSYEQYF.

V is TRBV28 and J is TRBJ2-1; D uncertain. The germline V gene has CDR1 MDHEN and CDR2 SYDVKM. Trimming removed 2 bases at V and 12 bases at J, with 14 bases between. There are 13 residues in the CDR3. The CDR3 region has the DNA TGTGCCAGCAGTTTACAAGCTAGGTTGCGGCAGTTCTTC. It encodes CASSLQARLRQFF.

The genes are TRBV7-3 and TRBJ2-5; no clear D. Looked up from germline, CDR1 is SGHTA and CDR2 is FQGTGA. V was clipped by 5 bases and J by 0 bases, with 4 bases between them. CDR3 length equals 12 residues. CDR3 region: CASSPNQETQYF. Written as DNA, the CDR3 is TGTGCCAGCAGCCCAAACCAAGAGACCCAGTACTTC.

This rearrangement joins TRBV5-5 to TRBJ2-5, with a weak D call TRBD2 (6 bases). Trimming pared 0 bases from V and 3 bases from J, leaving 12 bases between. This CDR3 spans 15 amino acids. Germline CDR1 is SGHKS and CDR2 is YYEKEE (reference sequence). Here the CDR3 reads CASSLVGTAKETQYF. The CDR3 coding sequence is TGTGCCAGCAGCTTGGTAGGGACTGCTAAAGAGACCCAGTACTTC.

J is TRBJ2-5 and V is TRBV2, with a possible D match to TRBD1 (5 bases). The germline gives CDR1 SNHLY, CDR2 FYNNEI. The V gene lost 3 bases and the J gene lost 1 base, with 9 bases spanning the gap. The CDR3 totals 14 residues. This CDR3 reads CASSDLDSQETQYF. CDR3 in DNA: TGTGCCAGCAGTGACTTAGACAGCCAAGAGACCCAGTACTTC.